This T cell receptor (beta chain) was captured in a study of cytomegalovirus exposure and HLA in healthy donors. Germline CDR1 MNHNS, CDR2 SASEGT. CDR3 size: 16 residues. The germline V and J ends were trimmed by 4 bases and 0 bases, with 13 bases remaining between them. PCR used 60 Vbeta primers and 13 Jbeta primers. Assay: immunoSEQ multiplex PCR; the TCRdb copy retains only in-frame clones and omits some. Among 150,000 to 250,000 clones, around three quarters were seen once, and the ten largest hold under 2%. The chain carries TRBV6-1 and TRBJ2-1, with D possibly being TRBD2 (6 bases). This clonotype originated in a man aged 25 to 45 in good health and CMV-seronegative. The material sequenced was PBMCs. The CDR3 bases are TGTGCCAGCAGTGTAAACGACGGGAGCTCCTACAATGAGCAGTTCTTC. Translating it yields CASSVNDGSSYNEQFF.